This T cell receptor beta chain appears in the sequencing data of a study of shared clonotypes between healthy human individuals. CD8 cells classed as naive were CD45RO-negative and positively selected for CCR7, excluding terminally differentiated effector memory CD45RA+ cells. Trimming stripped 2 bases from V and 3 bases from J, with 17 bases between. Germline CDR1 reads MNHNY; CDR2 reads SVGAGI (reference sequence). The CDR3 sequence is 16 residues long. This table comes from immunoSEQ multiplex PCR, and its TCRdb copy is limited to in-frame clones, with some not included. The data show about 820,000 clones, 92% seen once.

Sequenced material: naive CD8+ T cells sorted from blood. This receptor was identified in a man aged 25 to 40 in good health. The V gene is TRBV6-6, the J gene TRBJ2-7, with a weak D call TRBD1 (6 bases). The chain's CDR3 is CASSYVTRDKDYEQYF. In DNA form, the CDR3 reads TGTGCCAGCAGTTACGTAACCCGGGACAAAGACTACGAGCAGTACTTC.